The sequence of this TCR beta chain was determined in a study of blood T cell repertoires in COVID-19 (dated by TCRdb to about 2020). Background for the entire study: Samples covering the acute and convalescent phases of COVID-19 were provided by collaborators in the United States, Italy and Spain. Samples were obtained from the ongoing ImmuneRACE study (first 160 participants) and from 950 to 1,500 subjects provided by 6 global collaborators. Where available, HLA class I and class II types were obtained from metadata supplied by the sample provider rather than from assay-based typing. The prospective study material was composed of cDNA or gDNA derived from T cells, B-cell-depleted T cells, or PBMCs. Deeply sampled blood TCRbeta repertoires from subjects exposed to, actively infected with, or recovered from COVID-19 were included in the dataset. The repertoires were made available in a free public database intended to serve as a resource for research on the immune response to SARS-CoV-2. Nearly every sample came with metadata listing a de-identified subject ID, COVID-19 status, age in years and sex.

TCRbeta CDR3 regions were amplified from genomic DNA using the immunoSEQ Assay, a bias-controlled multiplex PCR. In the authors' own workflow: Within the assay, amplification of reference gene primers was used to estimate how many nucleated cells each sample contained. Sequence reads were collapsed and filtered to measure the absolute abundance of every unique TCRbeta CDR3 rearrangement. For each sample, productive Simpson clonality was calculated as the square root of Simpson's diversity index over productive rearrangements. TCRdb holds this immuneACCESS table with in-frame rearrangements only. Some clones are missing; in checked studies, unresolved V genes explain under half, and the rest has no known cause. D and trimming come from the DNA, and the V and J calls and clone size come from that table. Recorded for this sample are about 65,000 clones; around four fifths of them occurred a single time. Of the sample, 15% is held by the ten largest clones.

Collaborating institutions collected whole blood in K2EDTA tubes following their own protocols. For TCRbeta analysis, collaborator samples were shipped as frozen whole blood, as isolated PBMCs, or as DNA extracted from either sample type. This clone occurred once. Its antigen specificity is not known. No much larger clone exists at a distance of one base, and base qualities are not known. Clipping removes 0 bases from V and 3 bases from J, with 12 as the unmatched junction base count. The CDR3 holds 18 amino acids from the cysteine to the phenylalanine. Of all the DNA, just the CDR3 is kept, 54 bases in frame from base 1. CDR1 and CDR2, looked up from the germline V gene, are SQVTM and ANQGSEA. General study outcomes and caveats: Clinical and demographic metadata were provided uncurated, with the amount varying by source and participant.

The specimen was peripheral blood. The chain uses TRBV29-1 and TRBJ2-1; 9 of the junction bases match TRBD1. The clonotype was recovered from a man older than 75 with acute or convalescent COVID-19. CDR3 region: CSVEEDRGSWTGYNEQFF. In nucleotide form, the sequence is TGCAGCGTTGAAGAGGACAGGGGCTCCTGGACCGGCTACAATGAGCAGTTCTTC.